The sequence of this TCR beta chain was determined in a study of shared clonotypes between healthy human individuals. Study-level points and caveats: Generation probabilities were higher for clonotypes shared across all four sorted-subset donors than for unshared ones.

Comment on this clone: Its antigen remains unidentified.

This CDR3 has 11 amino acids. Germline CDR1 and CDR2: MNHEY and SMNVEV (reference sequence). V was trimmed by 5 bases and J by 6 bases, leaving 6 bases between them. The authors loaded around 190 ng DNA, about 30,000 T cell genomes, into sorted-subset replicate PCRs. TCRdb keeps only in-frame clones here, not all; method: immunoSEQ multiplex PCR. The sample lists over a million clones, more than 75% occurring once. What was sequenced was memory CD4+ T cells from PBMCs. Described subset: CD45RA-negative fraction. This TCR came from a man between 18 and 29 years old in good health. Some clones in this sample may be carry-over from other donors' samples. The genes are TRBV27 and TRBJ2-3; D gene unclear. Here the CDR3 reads CASSAYDTQYF. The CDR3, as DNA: TGTGCCAGCAGTGCGTACGATACGCAGTATTTT.